This passage covers 9 T cell receptor beta chains from one sample sequenced in a study of blood T cell repertoires in COVID-19. The method was immunoSEQ multiplex PCR; TCRdb's version includes in-frame clones alone and lacks a portion of them. The data contain under 200,000 clones, around nine tenths of them singletons. Specimen: peripheral blood. The receptors were gathered from a man over 45 with acute or convalescent COVID-19.

V gene TRBV18 combines with J gene TRBJ2-3, with D perhaps matching TRBD2 (6 bases). Germline assignment: CDR1 KGHSH and CDR2 LQKENI. This CDR3 region has 15 residues. Deletions cut 3 bases from V and 5 bases from J, with 15 bases between. The CDR3 here is CASSPSSGSRDTQYF. The CDR3 region has the DNA TGTGCCAGCTCACCGAGCAGCGGGTCCCGAGATACGCAGTATTTT.

The chain combines TRBV14 with TRBJ2-3; D is undetermined. The CDR3 loop spans 17 amino acids. V lost 7 bases to trimming and J lost 5 bases, with 25 bases between them. The germline gives CDR1 SGHDN, CDR2 FVKESK. CDR3 coding DNA: TGTGCCAGCACTGAAAATCCACTGGGCAGAAAGGAAGATACGCAGTATTTT. This gives the protein CASTENPLGRKEDTQYF.

The rearrangement uses TRBV5-1 and TRBJ2-3; 15 bases fit TRBD2. The length of the CDR3 is 21 residues. Germline CDR1 SGHRS, CDR2 YFSETQ. V dropped 2 bases and J dropped 3; count of bases not matched to a gene: 16. The CDR3 is CASSFSVYSGGLAGGTDTQYF. DNA for the CDR3: TGCGCCAGCAGCTTTTCGGTCTACTCCGGTGGACTAGCGGGAGGGACAGATACGCAGTATTTT. Combining the CDR3 with reference TRBV5-1 and TRBJ2-3 gives the whole variable domain KAGVTQTPRYLIKTRGQQVTLSCSPISGHRSVSWYQQTPGQGLQFLFEYFSETQRNKGNFPGRFSGRQFSNSRSEMNVSTLELGDSALYLCASSFSVYSGGLAGGTDTQYFGPGTRLTVL.

The rearrangement links TRBV6-2 or TRBV6-3 to TRBJ2-3; 7 bases are a match to TRBD2. V was clipped by 5 bases and J by 2 bases; unmatched bases: 10. In germline, CDR1 is MNHEY, CDR2 SVGEGT. The CDR3 length is 16 residues. The CDR3 DNA follows: TGTGCCAGCAGTCCCTGGACTAGGCCCCCCACAGATACGCAGTATTTT. It specifies CASSPWTRPPTDTQYF.

The rearrangement uses TRBV24-1 and TRBJ2-2; D unresolved. CDR1 and CDR2 (germline): KGHDR, SFDVKD. V lost 6 bases to trimming and J lost 7 bases, with 8 bases between them. The CDR3 spans 12 residues. The CDR3 sequence is CATSRVVGELFF. Here the CDR3 DNA reads TGTGCCACCAGTCGGGTGGTCGGGGAGCTGTTTTTT.

This rearrangement joins TRBV9 to TRBJ2-1; TRBD2 agrees at 7 bases. This CDR3 spans 15 amino acids. V was pared by 3 bases and J by 1 base, with 4 bases of the junction left unmatched. Germline V gene data show CDR1 as SGDLS and CDR2 as YYNGEE. In DNA, the CDR3 is TGTGCCAGCAGCGAGGGCGGGGGTTCCTACAATGAGCAGTTCTTC. Translated, it gives CASSEGGGSYNEQFF.

The chain couples TRBV29-1 to TRBJ2-3; 9 bases are shared with TRBD1. The CDR3 is 15 residues long. CDR1 is SQVTM and CDR2 is ANQGSEA in the germline V gene. With 4 bases clipped from V and 1 base from J, the junction kept 6 bases outside the gene matches. The DNA for the CDR3 is TGCAGCGTTGTGGGGACAGGGAGGGGCACAGATACGCAGTATTTT. As protein: CSVVGTGRGTDTQYF.

The gene calls are TRBV3-1 (or the pseudogene TRBV3-2) and TRBJ2-7; TRBD2 matches at 8 bases. This CDR3 has 16 residues. V lost 0 bases to trimming and J lost 5 bases; unmatched junction nucleotides: 9. CDR1 and CDR2 from the germline V gene are LGHDT and YNNKEL (reference sequence). The CDR3 loop is CASSQDMLAGLNEQYF. DNA for the CDR3: TGTGCCAGCAGCCAAGACATGCTAGCGGGCCTGAACGAGCAGTACTTC.

V and J are TRBV18 and TRBJ1-4; D remains ambiguous. CDR1 KGHSH and CDR2 LQKENI come from the germline V gene. V was clipped by 6 bases and J by 8 bases, with 7 bases between them. The CDR3 runs 11 residues. CDR3 DNA: TGTGCCAGCTCCGAGCTCGAAAAACTGTTTTTT. Amino acids: CASSELEKLFF.